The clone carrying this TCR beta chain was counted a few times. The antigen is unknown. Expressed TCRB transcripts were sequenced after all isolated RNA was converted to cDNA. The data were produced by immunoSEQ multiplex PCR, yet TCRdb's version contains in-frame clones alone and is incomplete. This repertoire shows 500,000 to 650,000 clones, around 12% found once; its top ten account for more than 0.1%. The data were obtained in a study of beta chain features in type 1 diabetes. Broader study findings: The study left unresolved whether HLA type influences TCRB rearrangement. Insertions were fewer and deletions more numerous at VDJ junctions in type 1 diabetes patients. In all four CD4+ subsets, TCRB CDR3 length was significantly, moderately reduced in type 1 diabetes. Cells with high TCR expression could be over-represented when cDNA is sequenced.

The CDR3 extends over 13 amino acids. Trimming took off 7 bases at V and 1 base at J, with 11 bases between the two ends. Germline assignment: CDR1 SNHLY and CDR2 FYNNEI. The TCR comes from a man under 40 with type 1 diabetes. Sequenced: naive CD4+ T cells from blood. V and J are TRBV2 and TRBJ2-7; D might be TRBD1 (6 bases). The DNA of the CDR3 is TGTGCCAGCATGACCGGACAGTCCTACGAGCAGTACTTC. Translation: CASMTGQSYEQYF.